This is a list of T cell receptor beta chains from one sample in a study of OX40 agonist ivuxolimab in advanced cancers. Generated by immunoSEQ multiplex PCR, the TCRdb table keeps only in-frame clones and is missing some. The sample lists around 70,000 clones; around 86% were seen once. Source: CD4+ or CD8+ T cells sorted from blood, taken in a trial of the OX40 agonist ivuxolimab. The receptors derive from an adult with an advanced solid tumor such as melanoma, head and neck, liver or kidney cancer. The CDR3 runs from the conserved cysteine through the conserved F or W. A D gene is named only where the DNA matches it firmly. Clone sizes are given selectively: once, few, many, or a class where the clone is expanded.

CASSLRQQPANYGYTF | TGTGCCAGCAGTTTAAGACAACAGCCCGCTAACTATGGCTACACCTTC | . | TRBJ1-2 | TRBV27 | few
CASSEFLSIGRERSTDTQYF | TGTGCCAGCAGTGAGTTCTTATCAATTGGGCGGGAACGCAGCACAGATACGCAGTATTTT | . | TRBJ2-3 | TRBV6-1 | .
CASSPRAGGETQYF | TGTGCCAGCAGCCCGAGGGCCGGGGGGGAGACCCAGTACTTC | TRBD2 | TRBJ2-5 | TRBV11-2 | .
CASRGVGTSGTSTDTQYF | TGTGCCAGCAGGGGTGTAGGAACTAGCGGAACTAGCACAGATACGCAGTATTTT | TRBD2 | TRBJ2-3 | TRBV7-8 | .
CASSQRLNSAGANVLTF | TGTGCCAGCAGTCAACGTCTGAACTCCGCTGGGGCCAACGTCCTGACTTTC | . | TRBJ2-6 | TRBV14 | .
CASSLVRGEPGANVLTF | TGTGCCAGCAGTTTAGTAAGGGGTGAGCCTGGGGCCAACGTCCTGACTTTC | . | TRBJ2-6 | TRBV27 | .
CASSLSSWGGLSSYEQYF | TGTGCCAGCAGCTTATCCTCCTGGGGCGGGCTGAGCTCCTACGAGCAGTACTTC | . | TRBJ2-7 | TRBV11-3 | .
CASSSAASRAGVNTQYF | TGTGCCAGCAGTTCCGCGGCGAGCCGTGCAGGGGTAAATACGCAGTATTTT | . | TRBJ2-3 | TRBV7-8 | .
CASSSPGQGKTQYF | TGTGCCAGCAGTTCTCCGGGACAGGGGAAGACCCAGTACTTC | TRBD1 | TRBJ2-5 | TRBV7-7 | .
CSVVVGRGYGYTF | TGCAGCGTTGTGGTCGGGCGGGGCTATGGCTACACCTTC | . | TRBJ1-2 | TRBV29-1 | .
CASSESRGRNGYTF | TGTGCCAGCAGTGAGTCCAGGGGAAGGAATGGCTACACCTTC | . | TRBJ1-2 | TRBV6-4 | few
CAISAIRQDYGYTF | TGTGCCATCAGTGCGATACGACAGGACTATGGCTACACCTTC | . | TRBJ1-2 | TRBV10-3 | .
CASSLKAGPTTYEQYF | TGTGCCAGCAGCTTAAAGGCGGGGCCTACGACCTACGAGCAGTACTTC | . | TRBJ2-7 | TRBV7-6 | .
CASSRGAANTGELFF | TGTGCCAGCAGCAGAGGGGCCGCGAACACCGGGGAGCTGTTTTTT | . | TRBJ2-2 | TRBV9 | .
CATHISGANVLTF | TGTGCCACACATATCTCTGGGGCCAACGTCCTGACTTTC | . | TRBJ2-6 | TRBV10-3 | .
CASSLKGDRGSGANVLTF | TGTGCCAGCAGCTTAAAGGGGGACAGGGGATCTGGGGCCAACGTCCTGACTTTC | TRBD1 | TRBJ2-6 | TRBV7-6 | .
CASSERQGMNSGANVLTF | TGTGCCAGCAGTGAAAGGCAGGGGATGAACTCTGGGGCCAACGTCCTGACTTTC | . | TRBJ2-6 | TRBV6-4 | .
CASSQRAPGELFF | TGTGCCAGCAGCCAACGGGCTCCCGGGGAGCTGTTTTTT | . | TRBJ2-2 | TRBV16 | .
CSSNGLAGGDTQYF | TGCAGCTCTAACGGGCTAGCGGGGGGAGATACGCAGTATTTT | TRBD2 | TRBJ2-3 | TRBV29-1 | .
CASSMAGITEKLFF | TGTGCCAGTAGTATGGCGGGTATAACGGAAAAACTGTTTTTT | . | TRBJ1-4 | TRBV19 | .
CASSQEAQGDNYGYTF | TGCGCCAGCAGCCAAGAGGCACAGGGAGATAACTATGGCTACACCTTC | . | TRBJ1-2 | TRBV4-3 | .
CASSPRDRGRQPQHF | TGTGCCAGCAGCCCCAGAGACAGGGGGCGGCAGCCCCAGCATTTT | TRBD1 | TRBJ1-5 | TRBV14 | .
CASSLVKGENSPLHF | TGTGCCAGCAGCTTAGTTAAGGGGGAAAATTCACCCCTCCACTTT | . | TRBJ1-6 | TRBV7-2 | .
CASSRVAGAISSYNEQFF | TGTGCCAGCAGCCGAGTAGCGGGGGCGATTAGCTCCTACAATGAGCAGTTCTTC | TRBD2 | TRBJ2-1 | TRBV25-1 | .
CASSEQGKGSPLHF | TGTGCCAGCAGTGAGCAGGGAAAGGGGTCACCCCTCCACTTT | . | TRBJ1-6 | TRBV6-4 | .
CASGASSYEQYF | TGTGCCAGCGGAGCCAGCTCCTACGAGCAGTACTTC | . | TRBJ2-7 | TRBV7-2 | .
CASSVGGGTGVPYEQYF | TGTGCCAGCAGCGTAGGAGGTGGGACAGGGGTCCCATACGAGCAGTACTTC | TRBD1 | TRBJ2-7 | TRBV9 | .
CASSYGTSGRARETQYF | TGTGCCAGCAGCTACGGGACTAGCGGGAGGGCAAGGGAGACCCAGTACTTC | TRBD2 | TRBJ2-5 | TRBV7-6 | .
CASSSPGGNQPQHF | TGTGCCAGCAGTTCTCCAGGGGGGAATCAGCCCCAGCATTTT | TRBD1 | TRBJ1-5 | TRBV6-6 | .
CASSLRAGGGTDTQYF | TGCGCCAGCAGCTTGCGTGCGGGAGGGGGCACAGATACGCAGTATTTT | TRBD2 | TRBJ2-3 | TRBV5-1 | once
CASSLSGPGRGAWNTEAFF | TGTGCCAGCAGTTTATCAGGTCCCGGTAGGGGGGCTTGGAACACTGAAGCTTTCTTT | . | TRBJ1-1 | TRBV27 | few
CASSLVPGGRSSEQFF | TGTGCCAGCAGCTTGGTCCCTGGGGGACGGAGTAGTGAGCAGTTCTTC | . | TRBJ2-1 | TRBV5-4 | .
CASSFSGGSYEQYF | TGTGCCAGCTCCTTCTCGGGGGGATCCTACGAGCAGTACTTC | TRBD2 | TRBJ2-7 | TRBV18 | .
CASSEVERGQPQHF | TGTGCCAGCAGTGAAGTCGAAAGGGGTCAGCCCCAGCATTTT | . | TRBJ1-5 | TRBV2 | .
CASSQSVETQYF | TGTGCCAGCAGCCAATCGGTGGAGACCCAGTACTTC | . | TRBJ2-5 | TRBV11-2 | few